This T cell receptor (beta chain) was identified in a study of Ad26.COV2.S vaccination and SARS-CoV-2 variants. The CDR3 contains 14 residues. Per germline, CDR1 LGHDT and CDR2 YNNKEL (reference sequence). Trimming took 2 bases from V and 8 from J, leaving 15 bases between them. Measured with immunoSEQ multiplex PCR; TCRdb has only the in-frame clones, and not every one. The top ten hold roughly 45% of the sample, which has tens of thousands of clones, about 80% seen once. This clone occurred once. The rearrangement joins TRBV3-1 (or the pseudogene TRBV3-2) to TRBJ1-2; D gene unclear. The sequence was collected from a human donor who had recovered from COVID-19. This specimen was peripheral blood, taken after recovery from COVID-19. The CDR3 nucleotides read TGTGCCAGCAGCCAAAGGGAGCTCAGAGGAGGCTACACCTTC. Its translation: CASSQRELRGGYTF.